Shown below are 2 T cell receptor beta chains from a single sample sequenced in a study of ipilimumab plus nivolumab after autologous stem cell transplantation. Generated by immunoSEQ multiplex PCR, the TCRdb table keeps only in-frame clones and is missing some. The table lists about 43,000 clones, 70% to 90% of them singletons, with approximately 0.8% in the top ten. The sample here was PBMCs, taken in a trial of ipilimumab plus nivolumab as post-transplant consolidation. These receptors originate from a male donor with multiple myeloma.

The rearrangement joins TRBV19 to TRBJ2-3; D gene unclear. The CDR3 spans 15 residues. Germline V CDR1 and CDR2: LNHDA, SQIVND (reference sequence). Trimming stripped 6 bases from V and 2 bases from J, with 15 bases between. The CDR3 is CASRERGALTDTQYF. For the CDR3, the DNA is TGTGCCAGTAGGGAGAGAGGAGCCCTCACAGATACGCAGTATTTT.

This clone turned up a few times. The rearrangement links TRBV7-9 to TRBJ1-4, with 9 bases that match TRBD1. Losses at the gene ends were 1 base for V and 7 bases for J; bases not matched to a gene: 1. This CDR3 spans 14 amino acids. CDR1 is SEHNR, CDR2 FQNEAQ, per germline (reference sequence). CDR3 DNA sequence: TGTGCCAGCAGCTTAGTGGGACAGGGTGAAAAACTGTTTTTT. Translated: CASSLVGQGEKLFF.